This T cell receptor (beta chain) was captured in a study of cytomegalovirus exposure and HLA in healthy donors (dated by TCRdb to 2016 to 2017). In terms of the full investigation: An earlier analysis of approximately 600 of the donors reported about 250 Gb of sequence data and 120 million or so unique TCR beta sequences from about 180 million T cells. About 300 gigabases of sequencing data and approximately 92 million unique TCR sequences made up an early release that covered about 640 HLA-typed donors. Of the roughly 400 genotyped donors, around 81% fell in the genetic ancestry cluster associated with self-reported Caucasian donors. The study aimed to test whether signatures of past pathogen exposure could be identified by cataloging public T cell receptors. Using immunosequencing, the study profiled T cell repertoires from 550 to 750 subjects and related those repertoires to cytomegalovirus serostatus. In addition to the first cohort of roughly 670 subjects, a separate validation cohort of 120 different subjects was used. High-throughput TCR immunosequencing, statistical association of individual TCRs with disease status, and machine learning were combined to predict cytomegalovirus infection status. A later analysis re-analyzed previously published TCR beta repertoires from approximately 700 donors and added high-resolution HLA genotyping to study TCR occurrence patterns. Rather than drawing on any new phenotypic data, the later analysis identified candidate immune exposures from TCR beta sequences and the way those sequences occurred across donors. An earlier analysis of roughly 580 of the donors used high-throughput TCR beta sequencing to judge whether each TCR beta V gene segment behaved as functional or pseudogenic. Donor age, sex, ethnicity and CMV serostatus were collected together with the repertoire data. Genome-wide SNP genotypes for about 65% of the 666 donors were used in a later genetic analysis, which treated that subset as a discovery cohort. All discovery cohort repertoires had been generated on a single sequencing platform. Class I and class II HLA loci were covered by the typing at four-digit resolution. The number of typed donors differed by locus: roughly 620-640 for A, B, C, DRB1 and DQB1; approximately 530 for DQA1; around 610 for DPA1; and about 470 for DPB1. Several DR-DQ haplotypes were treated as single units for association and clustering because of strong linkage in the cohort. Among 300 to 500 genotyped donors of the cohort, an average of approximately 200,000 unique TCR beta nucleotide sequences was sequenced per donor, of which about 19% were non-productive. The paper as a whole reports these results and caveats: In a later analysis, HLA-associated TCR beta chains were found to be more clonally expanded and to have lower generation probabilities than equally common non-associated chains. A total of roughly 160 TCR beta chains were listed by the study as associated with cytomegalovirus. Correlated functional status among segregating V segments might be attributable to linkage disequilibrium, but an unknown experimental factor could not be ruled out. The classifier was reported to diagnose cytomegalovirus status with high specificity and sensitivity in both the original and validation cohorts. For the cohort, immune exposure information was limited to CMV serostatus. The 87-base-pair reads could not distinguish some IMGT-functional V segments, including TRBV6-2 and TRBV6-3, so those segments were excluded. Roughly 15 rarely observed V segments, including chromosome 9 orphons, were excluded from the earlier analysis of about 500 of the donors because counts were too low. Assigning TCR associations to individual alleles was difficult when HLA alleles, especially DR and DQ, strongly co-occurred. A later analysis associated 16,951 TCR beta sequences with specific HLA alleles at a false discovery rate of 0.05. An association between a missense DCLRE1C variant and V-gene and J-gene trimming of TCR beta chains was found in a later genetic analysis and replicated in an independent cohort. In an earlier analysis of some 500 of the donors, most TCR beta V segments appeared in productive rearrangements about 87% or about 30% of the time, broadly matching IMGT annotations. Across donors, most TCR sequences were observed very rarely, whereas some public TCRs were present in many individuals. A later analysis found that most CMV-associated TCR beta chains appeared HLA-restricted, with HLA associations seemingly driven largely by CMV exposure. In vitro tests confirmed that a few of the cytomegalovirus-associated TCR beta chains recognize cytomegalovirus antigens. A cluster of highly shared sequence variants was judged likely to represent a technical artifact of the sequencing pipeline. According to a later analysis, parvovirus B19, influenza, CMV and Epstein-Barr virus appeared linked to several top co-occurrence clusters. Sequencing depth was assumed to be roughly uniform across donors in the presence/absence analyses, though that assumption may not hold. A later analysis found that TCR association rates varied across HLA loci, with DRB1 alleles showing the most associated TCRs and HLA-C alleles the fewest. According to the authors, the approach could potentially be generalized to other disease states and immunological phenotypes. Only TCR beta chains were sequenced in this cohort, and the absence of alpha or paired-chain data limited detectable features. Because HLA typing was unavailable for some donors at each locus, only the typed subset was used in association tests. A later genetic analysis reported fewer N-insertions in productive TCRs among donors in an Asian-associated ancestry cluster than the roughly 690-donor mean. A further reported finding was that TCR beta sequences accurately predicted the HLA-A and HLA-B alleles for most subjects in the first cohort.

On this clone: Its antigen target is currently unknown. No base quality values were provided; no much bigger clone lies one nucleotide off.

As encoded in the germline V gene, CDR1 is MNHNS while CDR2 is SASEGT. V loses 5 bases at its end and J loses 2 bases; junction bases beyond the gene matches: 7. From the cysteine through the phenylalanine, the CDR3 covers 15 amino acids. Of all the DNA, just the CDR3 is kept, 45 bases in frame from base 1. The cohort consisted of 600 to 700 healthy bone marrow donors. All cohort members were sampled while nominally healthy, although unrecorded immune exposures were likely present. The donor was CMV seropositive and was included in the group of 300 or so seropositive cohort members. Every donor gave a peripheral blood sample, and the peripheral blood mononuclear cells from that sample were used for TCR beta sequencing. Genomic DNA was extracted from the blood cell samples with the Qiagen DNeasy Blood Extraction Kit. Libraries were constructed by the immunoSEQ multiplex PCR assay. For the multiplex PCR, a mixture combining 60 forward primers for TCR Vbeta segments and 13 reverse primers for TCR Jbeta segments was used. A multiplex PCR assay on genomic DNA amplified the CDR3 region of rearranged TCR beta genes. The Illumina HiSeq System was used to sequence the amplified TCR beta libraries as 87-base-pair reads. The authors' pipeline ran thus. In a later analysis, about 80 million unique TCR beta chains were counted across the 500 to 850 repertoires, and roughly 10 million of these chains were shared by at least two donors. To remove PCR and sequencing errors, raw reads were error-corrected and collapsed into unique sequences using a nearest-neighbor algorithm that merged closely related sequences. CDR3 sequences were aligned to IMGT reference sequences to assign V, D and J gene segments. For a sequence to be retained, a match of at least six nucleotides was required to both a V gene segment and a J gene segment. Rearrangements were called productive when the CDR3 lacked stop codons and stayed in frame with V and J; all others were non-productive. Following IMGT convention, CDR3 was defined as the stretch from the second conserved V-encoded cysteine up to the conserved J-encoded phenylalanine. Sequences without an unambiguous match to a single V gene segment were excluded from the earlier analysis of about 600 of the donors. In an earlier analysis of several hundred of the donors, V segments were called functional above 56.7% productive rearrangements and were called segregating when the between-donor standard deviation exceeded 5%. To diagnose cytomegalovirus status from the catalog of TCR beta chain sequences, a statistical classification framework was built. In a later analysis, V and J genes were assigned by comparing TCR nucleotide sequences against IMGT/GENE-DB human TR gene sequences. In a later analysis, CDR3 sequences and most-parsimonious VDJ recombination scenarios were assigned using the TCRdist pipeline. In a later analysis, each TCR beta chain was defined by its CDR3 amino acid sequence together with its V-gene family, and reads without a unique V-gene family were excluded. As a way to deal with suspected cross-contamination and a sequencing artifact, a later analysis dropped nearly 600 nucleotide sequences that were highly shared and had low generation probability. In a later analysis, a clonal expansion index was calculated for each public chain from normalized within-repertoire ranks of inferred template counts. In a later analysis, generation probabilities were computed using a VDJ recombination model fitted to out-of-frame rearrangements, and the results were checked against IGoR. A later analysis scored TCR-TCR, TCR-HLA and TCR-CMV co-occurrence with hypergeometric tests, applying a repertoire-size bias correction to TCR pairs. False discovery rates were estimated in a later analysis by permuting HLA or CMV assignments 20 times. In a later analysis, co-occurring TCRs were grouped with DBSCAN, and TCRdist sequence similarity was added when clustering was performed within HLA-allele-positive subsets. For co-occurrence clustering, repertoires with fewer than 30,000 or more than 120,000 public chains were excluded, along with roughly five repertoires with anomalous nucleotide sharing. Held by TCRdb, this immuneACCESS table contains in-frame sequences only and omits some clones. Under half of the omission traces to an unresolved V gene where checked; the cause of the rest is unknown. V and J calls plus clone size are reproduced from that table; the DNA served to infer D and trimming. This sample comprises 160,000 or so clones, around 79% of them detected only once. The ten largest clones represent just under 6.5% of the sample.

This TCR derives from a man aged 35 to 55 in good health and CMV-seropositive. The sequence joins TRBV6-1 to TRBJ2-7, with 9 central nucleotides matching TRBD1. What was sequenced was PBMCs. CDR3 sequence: CASSLNWDRAYEQYF. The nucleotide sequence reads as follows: TGTGCCAGCAGTTTAAACTGGGACAGGGCCTACGAGCAGTACTTC.